This T cell receptor (beta chain) was found in a study of vaccination and CD4 T cells after COVID-19. The treatment is: roughly 10-day PBMC culture with coronavirus spike peptide pools or control peptides (ViraFEST assay). Following expansion of antigen-specific T cells with peptide pools, ViraFEST then sequenced TCRs. Cultured CD4+ T cell DNA underwent sequencing with the Oncomine TCR Beta short-read assay. TCRdb called the PCR reads again in MiXCR, with one record for every CDR3 protein. The table records 10,000 to 15,000 distinct CDR3 sequences, 20% to 25% of them present only once. V gave up 4 bases and J gave up 4 bases, with 11 bases separating them. The CDR3 runs to 14 residues. Germline CDR1 reads ENHRY; CDR2 reads SYGVKD. This clonotype occurred a few times. As yet, its antigen is unknown.

Material: CD4+ T cells from blood, cultured in vitro, obtained before SARS-CoV-2 vaccination. The J gene is TRBJ2-1, the V gene TRBV10-3; D is perhaps TRBD2 (5 bases). The receptor comes from a human donor who received a COVID-19 vaccine. CDR3 protein: CAISVEAMYNEQFF. CDR3 in DNA: TGTGCCATCAGTGTGGAGGCTATGTACAATGAGCAGTTCTTC.